This T cell receptor beta chain was profiled in a study of blood T cell repertoires in COVID-19. As for the study in general: Spain, Italy and the United States supplied samples that represented acute and convalescent COVID-19.

Authors' analysis steps: The assay estimated nucleated cells by amplifying reference gene primers. Profiled with immunoSEQ multiplex PCR; TCRdb holds only in-frame clones, not every one. For V, J and clone size, that table is used; D and trimming come from the DNA. Of about 200,000 clones in the sample, around 86% were seen once. The CDR3 has 14 residues. Germline V gene lookup returns CDR1 MDHEN and CDR2 SYDVKM. With 3 bases removed from V and 7 bases from J, the gap between germline ends came to 15 bases. This clonotype was sampled from a man in his 60s who had recovered from COVID-19. The chain has TRBV28 and TRBJ2-5; a possible D gene is TRBD2 (7 bases). Sequenced: peripheral blood. The CDR3 nucleotides are TGTGCCAGCAGTTTGGCGGGGGCGCGGGGGACCCAGTACTTC. Translating gives CASSLAGARGTQYF.